The T cell receptor beta chain under discussion was sequenced for a study of blood T cell repertoires in COVID-19. Study as a whole: Sources were T cells, B-cell-depleted T cells, or PBMCs; the material itself was cDNA or gDNA.

Libraries were prepared by immunoSEQ multiplex PCR; TCRdb keeps only in-frame clonotypes and omits some of them. The sample has about 170,000 clones; 84% are singletons. The germline CDR1 and CDR2 sequences are MDHEN and SYDVKM. V was shortened by 7 bases and J by 0 bases, with 14 bases between the two germline ends. This CDR3 comprises 15 residues. The TCR originated in a middle-aged man who had recovered from COVID-19. V gene TRBV28 combines with J gene TRBJ2-3, with D perhaps matching TRBD2 (5 bases). Sequenced input: peripheral blood. CDR3 sequence reads: CASTPRGGSTDTQYF. The DNA of the CDR3 is TGTGCCAGCACCCCCCGTGGCGGGAGCACAGATACGCAGTATTTT.